This TCR beta chain was recorded in a study of blood T cell repertoires in COVID-19. Germline values: CDR1 MNHEY, CDR2 SMNVEV (reference sequence). The CDR3 has 16 residues. V was cut by 6 bases and J by 8 bases, with 20 bases left in between. TCRdb's table, derived via immunoSEQ multiplex PCR, lists solely in-frame clones and lacks some. The table includes tens of thousands of clones, 80% to 95% detected once. This clonotype originated in a woman of 80 years or more with acute or convalescent COVID-19. The chain carries TRBV27 and TRBJ1-6; maybe TRBD1 (6 bases). The sample consisted of peripheral blood. CDR3 nucleotides: TGTGCCAGCAGACAAACTTCCAGGGGACCCGATTCACCCCTCCACTTT. Its translation: CASRQTSRGPDSPLHF.